These 28 T cell receptor beta chains were all obtained from the same sample, sequenced in a study of T cell responses to AZD1222 COVID-19 vaccine (dated by TCRdb to the early 2020s). Read against the paper, the sample's time point label means: baseline before first vaccination. The library came from the immunoSEQ multiplex PCR assay. TCRdb took this table from immuneACCESS and kept in-frame rearrangements with V and J called. Such tables lack part of the clones; where checked against another copy, unresolved V genes explain under half of the gap, and the rest is unexplained. The sample table holds about 150,000 clones, of which roughly 90% were seen once. The ten most abundant clones make up 1.5% to 2% of the sample. Specimen: peripheral blood, collected on day 0 of AZD1222 vaccination. The receptor source for this set is an adult in good health.

The chain is built from TRBV28 and TRBJ1-2; a weak D match, TRBD1 (5 bases). The CDR3 covers 17 residues. CDR1 and CDR2 (germline): MDHEN, SYDVKM. The ends were cut back, 3 bases at V and 8 bases at J, with 25 bases in the middle. The chain's CDR3 is CASSLGGEGVYLSGYTF. The DNA for the CDR3 is TGTGCCAGCAGTTTGGGGGGGGAAGGGGTCTATCTATCGGGCTACACCTTC.

The genes are TRBV28 and TRBJ2-2; D is ambiguous. Looked up from germline, CDR1 is MDHEN and CDR2 is SYDVKM. The length of the CDR3 is 15 residues. V lost 4 bases and J lost 4, with 13 bases in between. The CDR3 loop is CASSSSGRSTGELFF. The CDR3 bases are TGTGCCAGCAGTTCTTCAGGTCGAAGCACCGGGGAGCTGTTTTTT. The full variable domain, its missing parts supplied by reference TRBV28 and TRBJ2-2, is DVKVTQSSRYLVKRTGEKVFLECVQDMDHENMFWYRQDPGLGLRLIYFSYDVKMKEKGDIPEGYSVSREKKERFSLILESASTNQTSMYLCASSSSGRSTGELFFGEGSRLTVL.

The gene calls are TRBV27 and TRBJ2-2; no definite D call. The germline V gene encodes CDR1 MNHEY and CDR2 SMNVEV (reference sequence). V shed 6 bases and J shed 7 bases, with 6 bases lying between them. The CDR3 is 11 amino acids. The CDR3 region has the DNA TGTGCCAGCAGCCGGAACGGGGAGCTGTTTTTT. Translated: CASSRNGELFF.

The chain links TRBV5-1 to TRBJ1-1; possible D gene TRBD1, 6 bases. V gave up 3 bases and J gave up 1 base, with 16 bases separating them. This CDR3 is 16 amino acids long. Germline V gives CDR1 SGHRS, CDR2 YFSETQ. The CDR3 reads CASSSPYRDTNTEAFF. DNA for the CDR3: TGCGCCAGCAGCTCGCCCTACCGGGACACGAACACTGAAGCTTTCTTT.

The chain recombines TRBV28 with TRBJ1-1; the D is unclear. Trimming cost V 2 bases and J 1 base, with 11 bases left between them. The CDR3 runs to 15 residues. Germline CDR1 and CDR2: MDHEN and SYDVKM. CDR3: CASSLAPNRNTEAFF. CDR3 nucleotides: TGTGCCAGCAGTTTAGCGCCTAACAGGAACACTGAAGCTTTCTTT.

The chain couples TRBV10-3 to TRBJ2-3; D may be TRBD2 (5 bases). Germline assignment: CDR1 ENHRY and CDR2 SYGVKD. Trimming removed 0 bases from V and 3 bases from J, with 10 bases in between. The CDR3 is made up of 15 amino acids. The CDR3 spells CAISESTGTTDTQYF. CDR3 bases: TGTGCCATCAGTGAGTCTACGGGAACTACAGATACGCAGTATTTT.

The chain is built from TRBV12-3 or TRBV12-4 and TRBJ1-2; weak D call: TRBD1 (6 bases). Trimming took 5 bases from V and 0 from J, leaving 7 bases between them. This CDR3 spans 13 amino acids. In DNA, the CDR3 is TGTGCCAGCAGTGAGGGGGCTAACTATGGCTACACCTTC. As protein: CASSEGANYGYTF.

The count of this clone is one. This chain uses TRBV2 with TRBJ1-5; perhaps TRBD1 as D (6 bases). Germline V CDR1 and CDR2: SNHLY, FYNNEI. Trimming took off 5 bases at V and 6 bases at J, with 14 bases between the two ends. The CDR3 consists of 14 residues. The CDR3 protein is CASSYREGSQPQHF. CDR3 DNA: TGTGCCAGCAGTTACAGGGAGGGCAGTCAGCCCCAGCATTTT.

The V gene is TRBV4-2, the J gene TRBJ2-3; D uncertain. Germline V CDR1 and CDR2: LGHNA, YNFKEQ. V shed 2 bases and J shed 0 bases, with 15 bases lying between them. The CDR3 loop spans 17 amino acids. This CDR3 is CASSQRASRASTDTQYF. The CDR3 nucleotides are TGTGCCAGCAGCCAACGCGCCTCCCGCGCGAGCACAGATACGCAGTATTTT.

This clone was seen once. The genes are TRBV21-1 and TRBJ1-1; the table calls TRBD1, which could not be checked here. TRBV21-1 is reported as a pseudogene. The CDR3 is 19 amino acids. This CDR3 reads CASSKGLHDRRRIVPEAFF. The CDR3 DNA reads TGTGCCAGCAGCAAAGGTTTACACGACAGACGCCGGATCGTCCCTGAAGCTTTCTTT.

The genes are TRBV24-1 and TRBJ2-3, with 11 bases matching TRBD1. V lost 3 bases and J lost 4; bases outside the gene matches: 11. This CDR3 comprises 18 residues. Germline-derived CDR1 and CDR2 are KGHDR and SFDVKD. In nucleotides, the CDR3 is TGTGCCACCAGTGATCCAACGGACAGGGGGCAGATAGCAGATACGCAGTATTTT. This translates into CATSDPTDRGQIADTQYF.

This sequence joins TRBV5-4 and TRBJ1-2; the D gene is possibly TRBD1 (6 bases). Germline V gives CDR1 SGHNT, CDR2 YYREEE (reference sequence). The length of the CDR3 is 14 residues. V shed 3 bases and J shed 5 bases, with 14 bases lying between them. The CDR3 loop reads CASSSRDTSYGYTF. The CDR3 nucleotides are TGTGCCAGCAGCTCCCGGGACACTTCATATGGCTACACCTTC.

This clone was recorded at least ten times. The chain combines TRBV27 with TRBJ1-1; no reliable D call. The length of the CDR3 is 12 residues. Germline assignment: CDR1 MNHEY and CDR2 SMNVEV (reference sequence). The germline V and J ends were trimmed by 4 bases and 1 base, with 4 bases remaining between them. The CDR3 DNA sequence: TGTGCCAGCAGTTCTGGGAACACTGAAGCTTTCTTT. Its protein product is CASSSGNTEAFF.

The chain links TRBV10-2 to TRBJ2-6, with no clear D. The CDR3 runs 13 residues. V was trimmed by 8 bases and J by 0 bases, leaving 5 bases between them. The germline CDR1 and CDR2 sequences are WSHSY and SAAADI. The CDR3 DNA reads TGCGCCAGCTGTAGCTCTGGGGCCAACGTCCTGACTTTC. It yields the protein CASCSSGANVLTF.

The chain employs TRBV18 and TRBJ2-5; D perhaps matches TRBD1 (5 bases). Trimming left V 1 base short and J 5 bases short, with 11 bases between. CDR3 length equals 14 residues. The V gene's germline CDR1 is KGHSH and CDR2 LQKENI. DNA of the CDR3: TGTGCCAGCTCACCACTAGAAGGGGTCGAGACCCAGTACTTC. Encoded protein: CASSPLEGVETQYF.

This clone was counted between two and nine times. The CDR3 bases are TGCGCCAGCAGCCAAGGGGGACTAGCGGTCCATGGGGAGGAGACCCAGTACTTC. Its translation is CASSQGGLAVHGEETQYF. This chain links TRBV4-1 with TRBJ2-5, with 11 bases aligning to TRBD2. This CDR3 is 18 amino acids long. Losses at the gene ends were 1 base for V and 5 bases for J; bases not matched to a gene: 12. Germline CDR1 reads MGHRA; CDR2 reads YSYEKL.

The chain has TRBV29-1 and TRBJ1-5; 9 nucleotides agree with TRBD1. The V gene's germline CDR1 is SQVTM and CDR2 ANQGSEA. The CDR3 totals 13 residues. Losses at the gene ends were 5 bases for V and 4 bases for J; bases not matched to a gene: 3. CDR3 bases: TGCAGCGTTTGGACAGGGGATAATCAGCCCCAGCATTTT. Amino acid sequence: CSVWTGDNQPQHF.

The chain carries TRBV19 and TRBJ1-2; the D gene is possibly TRBD1 (5 bases). This CDR3 spans 14 amino acids. CDR1 and CDR2 from the germline V gene are LNHDA and SQIVND (reference sequence). V lost 5 bases to trimming and J lost 2 bases, with 12 bases between them. CDR3 sequence reads: CASSRLDTNYGYTF. In DNA form, the CDR3 reads TGTGCCAGTAGTCGCCTGGACACGAACTATGGCTACACCTTC.

The gene calls are TRBV6-7 and TRBJ2-5, with 10 bases matching TRBD2. TRBV6-7 belongs to the ORF category, with a function that is uncertain. This CDR3 is built from 15 residues. The V and J ends lost 6 bases and 5 bases, in that order; junction bases with no gene match: 9. This CDR3 reads CASRWTSGEGETQYF. The CDR3 nucleotides read TGTGCCAGCAGGTGGACTAGCGGAGAAGGGGAGACCCAGTACTTC.

Only one count was recorded for this clone. This chain connects TRBV28 to TRBJ1-5; D gene uncertain. CDR3 length: 14 amino acids. Germline CDR1 is MDHEN and CDR2 is SYDVKM. Trimming took off 10 bases at V and 7 bases at J, with 20 bases between the two ends. The CDR3 here is CATSLDPTRQPQHF. The CDR3 region has the DNA TGTGCCACTTCGTTGGACCCTACTCGGCAGCCCCAGCATTTT. Supplemented by reference TRBV28 and TRBJ1-5, the full variable domain reads DVKVTQSSRYLVKRTGEKVFLECVQDMDHENMFWYRQDPGLGLRLIYFSYDVKMKEKGDIPEGYSVSREKKERFSLILESASTNQTSMYLCATSLDPTRQPQHFGDGTRLSIL.

This clone has just one count. The chain recombines TRBV18 with TRBJ2-1; no firm D call. The CDR3 has 11 residues. The V end was cut by 6 bases, the J end by 8 bases, with 8 bases between. CDR1 and CDR2 from the germline V gene are KGHSH and LQKENI. CDR3 bases: TGTGCCAGCTCTCCCAAAGATGAGCAGTTCTTC. It codes for CASSPKDEQFF.

The chain couples TRBV19 to TRBJ1-2, with a tentative D call TRBD1 (5 bases). Trimming took 4 bases from V and 6 from J, leaving 12 bases between them. Germline CDR1 reads LNHDA; CDR2 reads SQIVND (reference sequence). There are 13 residues in the CDR3. In DNA form, the CDR3 reads TGTGCCAGTAGTAGGGAGGGGAATGATGGCTACACCTTC. Encoded protein: CASSREGNDGYTF.

V gene TRBV25-1 combines with J gene TRBJ2-7; no reliable D call. The germline V gene has CDR1 MGHDK and CDR2 SYGVNS. The CDR3 has 13 amino acids. Trimming took off 3 bases at V and 0 bases at J, with 6 bases between the two ends. This CDR3 is CASSDRNSYEQYF. CDR3 coding DNA: TGTGCCAGCAGTGACCGAAACTCCTACGAGCAGTACTTC.

The V call is TRBV7-9, the J call TRBJ2-7, with D possibly TRBD1 on 5 matching bases. Germline V gives CDR1 SEHNR, CDR2 FQNEAQ (reference sequence). The CDR3 loop spans 14 amino acids. V lost 1 base, J lost 3 bases, and 10 bases lay in between. CDR3 coding DNA: TGTGCCAGCAGCTTAGAGGGCAGGGACTACGAGCAGTACTTC. Protein product: CASSLEGRDYEQYF. The full variable domain, completed using reference TRBV7-9 and TRBJ2-7, is DTGVSQNPRHKITKRGQNVTFRCDPISEHNRLYWYRQTLGQGPEFLTYFQNEAQLEKSRLLSDRFSAERPKGSFSTLEIQRTEQGDSAMYLCASSLEGRDYEQYFGPGTRLTVT.

In this sample, this clone turned up a few times. The chain has TRBV11-3 and TRBJ2-2; D assignment may be TRBD1 or TRBD2 (6 bases each). CDR1 and CDR2 (germline): SGHNT, YENEEA. The CDR3 has 16 residues. Trimming removed 5 bases at V and 7 bases at J, with 20 bases between. The CDR3 sequence is CASSPAWGAMVGELFF. The DNA of the CDR3 is TGTGCCAGCAGCCCGGCGTGGGGGGCGATGGTCGGGGAGCTGTTTTTT. Complete variable domain (other parts from reference TRBV11-3 and TRBJ2-2): EAGVVQSPRYKIIEKKQPVAFWCNPISGHNTLYWYLQNLGQGPELLIRYENEEAVDDSQLPKDRFSAERLKGVDSTLKIQPAELGDSAVYLCASSPAWGAMVGELFFGEGSRLTVL.

The V call is TRBV7-6, the J call TRBJ1-3, with D uncertain. Germline V gene sequence: CDR1 SGHVS, CDR2 FNYEAQ. This CDR3 is 17 amino acids long. The V and J ends lost 2 bases and 0 bases respectively, with 14 bases between them. CDR3 sequence: CASSLTFSLRSGNTIYF. The CDR3 bases are TGTGCCAGCAGCTTAACTTTCTCCCTCCGCTCTGGAAACACCATATATTTT.

The V and J genes are TRBV6-7 and TRBJ2-7, with 8 bases matching TRBD2. TRBV6-7 is designated an ORF whose function remains uncertain. V lost 2 bases, J lost 6 bases, and 12 bases stayed unmatched. This CDR3 comprises 16 residues. CDR3 coding DNA: TGTGCCAGCAGTTACCCCGGGGGGGGAGGGCCGTGCGAGCAGTACTTC. Translation: CASSYPGGGGPCEQYF.

This chain links TRBV5-1 with TRBJ1-4; D gene unclear. There are 14 residues in the CDR3. CDR1 and CDR2 (germline): SGHRS, YFSETQ. V dropped 1 base and J dropped 0 bases, with 4 bases sitting between them. DNA of the CDR3: TGCGCCAGCAGCTTGCTCTCAACTAATGAAAAACTGTTTTTT. It translates to CASSLLSTNEKLFF. The full variable domain, completed using reference TRBV5-1 and TRBJ1-4, is KAGVTQTPRYLIKTRGQQVTLSCSPISGHRSVSWYQQTPGQGLQFLFEYFSETQRNKGNFPGRFSGRQFSNSRSEMNVSTLELGDSALYLCASSLLSTNEKLFFGSGTQLSVL.